The source of this TCR beta chain is a study of T cells in Graves' hyperthyroidism and ophthalmopathy. Background on the study: Peripheral blood was taken when the disease was first diagnosed, before any treatment began.

The CDR3 runs 14 residues. V lost 5 bases and J lost 2, with 12 bases in between. Per germline, CDR1 MNHEY and CDR2 SMNVEV (reference sequence). Study-wide points: Clonotypes that were expanded in thyroid above 0.001 mostly appeared in blood too.

This clonotype appeared many times. Antigen specificity is unknown. It was RNA transcripts that yielded the amplified TCR beta CDR3 regions. TCR CDR3 underwent first-round RT-PCR with the HTBI primer set. TCRdb re-called the multiplex PCR reads through MiXCR, storing one row per CDR3 protein. The sample includes 550,000 to 800,000 distinct CDR3 sequences, roughly 17% of them seen just once. Aged 18 to 65, the patients had hyperthyroidism that was newly diagnosed and had lasted under 2 months. The study excluded patients with uncontrolled infection, other autoimmune disease, pregnancy or lactation. The sequence came from a man aged 45-60 years with Graves' hyperthyroidism. The sequencing sample was made of blood. The gene calls are TRBV27 and TRBJ1-2; perhaps TRBD1 as D (5 bases). CDR3 protein: CASSPPRGNYGYTF. The CDR3 coding sequence is TGTGCCAGCAGTCCCCCCCGGGGCAACTATGGCTACACCTTC.